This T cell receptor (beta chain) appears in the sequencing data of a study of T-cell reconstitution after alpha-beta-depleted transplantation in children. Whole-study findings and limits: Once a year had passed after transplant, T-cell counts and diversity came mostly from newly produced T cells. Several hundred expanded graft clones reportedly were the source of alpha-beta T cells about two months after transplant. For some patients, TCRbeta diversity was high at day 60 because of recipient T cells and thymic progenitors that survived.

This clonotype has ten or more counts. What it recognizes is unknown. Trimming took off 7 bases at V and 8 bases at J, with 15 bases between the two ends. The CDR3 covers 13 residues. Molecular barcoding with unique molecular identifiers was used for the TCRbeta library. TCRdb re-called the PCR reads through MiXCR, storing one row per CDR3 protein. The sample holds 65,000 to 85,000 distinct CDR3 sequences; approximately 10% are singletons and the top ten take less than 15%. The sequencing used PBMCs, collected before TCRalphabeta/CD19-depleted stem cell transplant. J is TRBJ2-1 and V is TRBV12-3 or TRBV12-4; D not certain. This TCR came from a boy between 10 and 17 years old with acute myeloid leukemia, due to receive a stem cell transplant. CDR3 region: CASTRDREDEQFF. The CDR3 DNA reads TGTGCCAGCACCAGAGACCGCGAGGATGAGCAGTTCTTC.